This TCR beta chain was sequenced during a study of blood T cell repertoires in COVID-19. Study details: Samples taken during acute and convalescent COVID-19 were collected in the United States, Italy and Spain. T cells, B-cell-depleted T cells, or PBMCs supplied cDNA or gDNA.

Authors' methods: Counts of nucleated cells, estimated from reference gene primer amplification, were obtained. Sequencing was performed with immunoSEQ multiplex PCR; in TCRdb, only in-frame clones are kept and a portion is missing. That table gives V, J and clone size, and the DNA gave D and trimming. The sample has hundreds of thousands of clones; around 89% are singletons. The sample was peripheral blood. This clonotype was sampled from a woman aged 25 to 39 with acute or convalescent COVID-19.

The CDR3 sequence: CASSAVDLNSPLHF. The CDR3 DNA reads TGTGCCAGCAGCGCAGTTGATCTCAATTCACCCCTCCACTTT. The chain carries TRBV3-1 (or the pseudogene TRBV3-2) and TRBJ1-6; D is unclear. Trimming shortened V by 5 bases and J by 7 bases, and 12 bases separated the two germline ends. This CDR3 is built from 14 residues. Germline CDR1 is LGHDT and CDR2 is YNNKEL (reference sequence).